The clone carrying this TCR beta chain was recorded at least ten times. What it binds is not known. Looked up from germline, CDR1 is GTSNPN and CDR2 is SVGIG (reference sequence). The CDR3 loop spans 12 amino acids. V dropped 8 bases and J dropped 3; count of bases not matched to a gene: 6. These data come from a study of Graves' ophthalmopathy and Graves' hyperthyroidism. Study-wide results and caveats: The model's ophthalmopathy progression predictions had just under 71% sensitivity and 72.22% specificity.

Amplification of TCR beta CDR3 regions used RNA transcripts. Second-round multiplex PCR followed a first-round RT-PCR using HTBI primers. TCRdb processed the multiplex PCR reads anew with MiXCR; each CDR3 protein has one entry. The repertoire holds approximately 500,000 distinct CDR3 sequences, with approximately 15% as singletons. The sequenced sample consisted of blood. The TCR originated in a woman in her twenties or thirties with Graves' ophthalmopathy. J is TRBJ1-1 and V is TRBV30, with 7 bases matching TRBD1. The CDR3 here is CATGQDYTEAFF. CDR3 sequence (DNA): TGTGCCACAGGACAGGATTACACTGAAGCTTTCTTT.